Given below is one T cell receptor beta chain in context. Antigen unknown. This sample is part of a study of graft-versus-host responses after intestinal transplantation. The wider study: Each of the recipients got a multivisceral, liver-intestinal, or isolated intestinal transplant. Among the recipients, all got anti-thymocyte globulin induction and then tacrolimus and steroids for approximately 3 years. Broader study findings: Recipient marrow contained GvH clones, some of which appeared first in ileum or blood. Where graft-donor T cell macrochimerism was present, patients had high graft-versus-host to host-versus-graft clonal ratios in allografts.

The germline V gene encodes CDR1 MDHEN and CDR2 SYDVKM. V lost 5 bases, J lost 0 bases, and 17 bases lay in between. The CDR3 length is 17 residues. Sequencing used immunoSEQ multiplex PCR; TCRdb keeps in-frame clones, though not all of them. The profile shows 30,000 to 45,000 clones, roughly four fifths of them singletons. This sample comprised PBMCs, obtained 1070 days after transplant. The sequence was collected from a human patient who received an intestinal transplant, so some T cells may come from the graft donor. V and J are TRBV28 and TRBJ1-3, with D possibly being TRBD1 (6 bases). DNA for the CDR3: TGTGCCAGCAGTCTGCCGGGACACCCAGTCTCTGGAAACACCATATATTTT. Translated: CASSLPGHPVSGNTIYF.